The clone carrying this T cell receptor beta chain was found many times. This sample's time point: longitudinal time-point 2. This sample is drawn from a study of neurological immune-mediated disorders. This CDR3 has 12 residues. V shed 4 bases and J shed 10 bases, with 13 bases lying between them. Per the germline V gene, CDR1 is MNHEY and CDR2 is SVGAGI. TCRdb reprocessed the 5' RACE reads with MiXCR, giving one entry per CDR3 protein. The sample has 57,000 or so distinct CDR3 sequences; roughly 10% are singletons. This sequence was found in a man aged 25-45 years in good health. The material sequenced was PBMCs. The chain employs TRBV6-5 and TRBJ1-1; D not resolved. The CDR3: CASSSKVGRAFF. The DNA of the CDR3 is TGTGCCAGCAGTTCTAAGGTGGGTCGAGCTTTCTTT.